This T cell receptor (beta chain) is from a study of CD8+CD57+ T cells in acquired aplastic anemia. Whole-study results and caveats: Any difference that existed in CD8+ Simpson's diversity between patients and controls was not significant.

At least ten counts were recorded for this clonotype. Its specificity is unknown. Germline loops: CDR1 MNHEY, CDR2 SVGAGI. Trimming pared 2 bases from V and 4 bases from J, leaving 14 bases between. This CDR3 contains 15 residues. Profiling that covered TCR beta VDJ and CDR3 relied on genomic DNA as its template. TCRdb passed the reads through MiXCR, listing each CDR3 protein once. Of roughly 300,000 distinct CDR3 sequences listed, 55% to 60% are singletons. The origin of this receptor is a human donor with severe aplastic anemia or a healthy control (not recorded which). Sequenced: sorted CD4+, CD8+, or CD8+CD57+ T cells (not recorded which) from PBMCs. The chain is built from TRBV6-5 and TRBJ1-1; TRBD1 is a possible D gene (5 bases). CDR3 residues: CASSYRLIGGTEAFF. The CDR3 DNA is TGTGCCAGCAGTTACCGGCTAATTGGGGGCACTGAAGCTTTCTTT.